These 8 T cell receptor beta chains were sequenced from one sample in a study of shared clonotypes between healthy human individuals (dated by TCRdb to about 2020). The library relied on the immunoSEQ multiplex PCR assay. TCRdb mirrors the immuneACCESS table, restricted to in-frame sequences. Some clones are absent from its copies; in checked studies, under half trace to an unresolved V gene, and the reason for the others is unknown. The sample profile shows roughly 2 million clones; about 94% of them were found once. Of the sample, about 1.1% is held by the ten largest clones. CD8 naive samples consisted of CD45RO-negative cells that were positively selected for CCR7, yielding a CD45RA+CCR7+ population without TemRA cells. The sample comprised naive CD8+ T cells sorted from blood. Per the publication, the cell subset or site label means: CD45RA+CCR7+. These receptors all stem from a man younger than 35 in good health.

The V and J genes are TRBV27 and TRBJ2-5; the match to TRBD1 covers 9 bases. The CDR3 length is 13 residues. V lost 7 bases to trimming and J lost 5 bases; unmatched junction nucleotides: 5. Germline V gene sequence: CDR1 MNHEY, CDR2 SMNVEV (reference sequence). The CDR3 sequence: CASTTTGGETQYF. DNA for the CDR3: TGTGCCAGCACTACGACAGGGGGGGAGACCCAGTACTTC.

This chain joins TRBV27 and TRBJ2-5; tentatively, D is TRBD1 or TRBD2 (5 bases each). The V and J ends lost 3 bases and 0 bases respectively, with 11 bases between them. The germline CDR1 and CDR2 sequences are MNHEY and SMNVEV (reference sequence). The CDR3 spans 15 residues. The CDR3 is CASSFLGDHQETQYF. For the CDR3, the DNA is TGTGCCAGCAGTTTCCTGGGGGATCACCAAGAGACCCAGTACTTC.

Note on this clone: Additional DNA sequences in this sample encode the identical CDR3. This chain uses TRBV6-5 with TRBJ2-3; no clear D. Trimming left V 3 bases short and J 0 bases short, with 7 bases between. There are 14 residues in the CDR3. Per the germline V gene, CDR1 is MNHEY and CDR2 is SVGAGI. CDR3 in DNA: TGTGCCAGCAGTTATGGCGGTAGCACAGATACGCAGTATTTT. Protein sequence: CASSYGGSTDTQYF.

The V and J genes are TRBV7-2 and TRBJ2-1; 10 nucleotides match TRBD2. The CDR3 consists of 15 residues. The trim removed 4 bases at V and 4 bases at J, leaving 4 bases unmatched. Germline assignment: CDR1 SGHTA and CDR2 FQGNSA. Here the CDR3 DNA reads TGTGCCAGCAGCTCCACTAGCGGGACTTACAATGAGCAGTTCTTC. Translated: CASSSTSGTYNEQFF. The full variable domain, in which reference TRBV7-2 and TRBJ2-1 provide the parts outside the CDR3, is GAGVSQSPSNKVTEKGKDVELRCDPISGHTALYWYRQSLGQGLEFLIYFQGNSAPDKSGLPSDRFSAERTGGSVSTLTIQRTQQEDSAVYLCASSSTSGTYNEQFFGPGTRLTVL.

Only one count was recorded for this clone. The chain carries TRBV5-4 and TRBJ2-7, with D maybe TRBD2 (5 bases). CDR1 is SGHNT, CDR2 YYREEE, per germline (reference sequence). The CDR3 loop spans 11 amino acids. The V gene lost 7 bases and the J gene lost 4 bases, with 9 bases spanning the gap. The CDR3 loop reads CASVRGYEQYF. CDR3 coding DNA: TGTGCCAGCGTAAGAGGGTACGAGCAGTACTTC.

The V call is TRBV27, the J call TRBJ2-7, with 7 positions matching TRBD1. CDR1 is MNHEY, CDR2 SMNVEV, per germline (reference sequence). This CDR3 region has 13 residues. Germline trimming cut 5 bases from V and 5 bases from J; bases unmatched to any gene: 6. CDR3 residues: CASSTGVAHEQYF. In DNA form, the CDR3 reads TGTGCCAGCAGTACAGGGGTGGCCCACGAGCAGTACTTC.

Comment on this clone: Other DNA variants within this sample encode the same CDR3. The V call is TRBV27, the J call TRBJ2-7; no definite D call. Germline V gene sequence: CDR1 MNHEY, CDR2 SMNVEV (reference sequence). The CDR3 is 12 residues long. V was cut by 4 bases and J by 1 base, with 5 bases left in between. CDR3 sequence: CASSSLSYEQYF. The DNA for the CDR3 is TGTGCCAGCAGTTCACTATCCTACGAGCAGTACTTC.

Turning to this clone: Other nucleotide sequences in the sample specify the same CDR3. The chain carries TRBV28 and TRBJ2-7; no clear D gene. Germline CDR1 reads MDHEN; CDR2 reads SYDVKM. The germline V and J ends were trimmed by 3 bases and 3 bases, with 9 bases remaining between them. This CDR3 has 13 amino acids. The chain's CDR3 is CASSLPDFYEQYF. CDR3 coding DNA: TGTGCCAGCAGTTTGCCAGACTTCTACGAGCAGTACTTC.